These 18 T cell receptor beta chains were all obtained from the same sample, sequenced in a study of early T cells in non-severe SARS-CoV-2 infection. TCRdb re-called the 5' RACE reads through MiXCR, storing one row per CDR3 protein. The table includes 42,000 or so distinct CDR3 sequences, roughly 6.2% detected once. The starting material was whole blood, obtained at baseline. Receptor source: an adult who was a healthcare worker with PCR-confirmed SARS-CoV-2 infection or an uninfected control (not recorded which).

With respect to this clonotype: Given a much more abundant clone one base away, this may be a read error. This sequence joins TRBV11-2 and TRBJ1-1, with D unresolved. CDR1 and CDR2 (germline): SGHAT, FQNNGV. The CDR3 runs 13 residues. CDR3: CVSSQDLYGEAFF. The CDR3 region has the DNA TGTGTCAGCAGCCAAGACTTGTACGGGGAAGCTTTCTTT.

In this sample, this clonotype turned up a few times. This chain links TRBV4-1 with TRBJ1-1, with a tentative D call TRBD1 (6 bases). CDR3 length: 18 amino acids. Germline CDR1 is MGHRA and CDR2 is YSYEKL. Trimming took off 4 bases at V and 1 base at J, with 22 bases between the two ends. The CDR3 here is CASSLKTPGATSNTEAFF. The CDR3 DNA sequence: TGCGCCAGCAGCCTCAAGACGCCAGGGGCGACCTCGAACACTGAAGCTTTCTTT.

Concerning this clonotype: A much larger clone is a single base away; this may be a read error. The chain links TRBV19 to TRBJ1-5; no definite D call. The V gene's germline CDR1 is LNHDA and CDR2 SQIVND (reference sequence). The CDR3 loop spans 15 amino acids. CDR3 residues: CASSGEMRSNQSQHF. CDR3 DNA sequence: TGTGCCAGTAGCGGTGAGATGAGGAGCAATCAGTCCCAGCATTTT.

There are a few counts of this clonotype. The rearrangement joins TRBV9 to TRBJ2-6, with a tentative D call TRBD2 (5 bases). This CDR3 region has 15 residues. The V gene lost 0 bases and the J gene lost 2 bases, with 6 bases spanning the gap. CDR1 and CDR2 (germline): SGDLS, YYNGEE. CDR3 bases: TGTGCCAGCAGCGTAGAGAGGGCTGGGGCCAACGTCCTGACTTTC. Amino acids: CASSVERAGANVLTF.

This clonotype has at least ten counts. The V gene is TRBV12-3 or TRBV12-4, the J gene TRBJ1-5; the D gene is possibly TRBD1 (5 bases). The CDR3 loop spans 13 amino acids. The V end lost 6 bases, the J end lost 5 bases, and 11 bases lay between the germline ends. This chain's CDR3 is CASRQETYQPQHF. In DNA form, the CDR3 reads TGTGCCAGCAGACAGGAAACCTATCAGCCCCAGCATTTT.

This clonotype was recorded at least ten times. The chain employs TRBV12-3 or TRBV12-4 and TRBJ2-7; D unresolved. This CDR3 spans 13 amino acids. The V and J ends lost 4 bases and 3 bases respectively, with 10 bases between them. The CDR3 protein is CASSSTRSYEQYF. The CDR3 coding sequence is TGTGCCAGCAGTTCGACTCGAAGCTACGAGCAGTACTTC.

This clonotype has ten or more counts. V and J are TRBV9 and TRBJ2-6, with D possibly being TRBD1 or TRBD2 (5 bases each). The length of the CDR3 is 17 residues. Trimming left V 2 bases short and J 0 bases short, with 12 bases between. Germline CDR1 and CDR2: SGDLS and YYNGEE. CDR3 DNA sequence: TGTGCCAGCAGCGTGGGACGGGCAAGCTCTGGGGCCAACGTCCTGACTTTC. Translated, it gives CASSVGRASSGANVLTF.

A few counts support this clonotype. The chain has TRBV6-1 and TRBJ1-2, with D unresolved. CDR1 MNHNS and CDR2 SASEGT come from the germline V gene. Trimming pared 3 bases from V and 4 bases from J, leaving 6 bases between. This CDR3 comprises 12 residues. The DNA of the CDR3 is TGTGCCAGCAGTGATCCGTGCTATGGCTACACCTTC. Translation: CASSDPCYGYTF.

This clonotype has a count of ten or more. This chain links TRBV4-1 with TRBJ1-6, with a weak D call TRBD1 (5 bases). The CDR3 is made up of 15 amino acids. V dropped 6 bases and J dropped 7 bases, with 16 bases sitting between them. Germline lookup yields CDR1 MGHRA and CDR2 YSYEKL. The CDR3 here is CASRPGWDGNSPLHF. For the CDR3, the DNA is TGCGCCAGCAGACCAGGTTGGGACGGGAATTCACCCCTCCACTTT.

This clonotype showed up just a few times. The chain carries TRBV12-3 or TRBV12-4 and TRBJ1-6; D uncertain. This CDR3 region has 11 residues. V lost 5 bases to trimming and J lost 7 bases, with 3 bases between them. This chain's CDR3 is CASSLNSPLHF. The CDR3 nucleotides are TGTGCCAGCAGTCTAAATTCACCCCTCCACTTT.

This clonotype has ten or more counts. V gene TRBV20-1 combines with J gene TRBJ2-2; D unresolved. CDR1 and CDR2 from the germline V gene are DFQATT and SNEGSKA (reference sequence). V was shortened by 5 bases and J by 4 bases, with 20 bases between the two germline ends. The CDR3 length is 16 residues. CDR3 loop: CSAENDGDGGTGELFF. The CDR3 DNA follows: TGCAGTGCTGAAAATGACGGTGACGGTGGCACCGGGGAGCTGTTTTTT.

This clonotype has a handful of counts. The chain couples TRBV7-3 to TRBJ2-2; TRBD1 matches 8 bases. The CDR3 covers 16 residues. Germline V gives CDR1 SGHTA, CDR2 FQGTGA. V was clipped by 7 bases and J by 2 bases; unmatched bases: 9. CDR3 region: CASKGQGHLNTGELFF. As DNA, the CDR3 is TGTGCCAGCAAAGGACAGGGCCACCTAAACACCGGGGAGCTGTTTTTT.

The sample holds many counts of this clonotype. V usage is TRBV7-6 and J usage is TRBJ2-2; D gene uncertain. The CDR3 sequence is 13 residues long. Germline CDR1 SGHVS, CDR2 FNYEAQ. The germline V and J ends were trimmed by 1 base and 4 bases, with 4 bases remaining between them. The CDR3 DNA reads TGTGCCAGCAGCTTAGACGGCACCGGGGAGCTGTTTTTT. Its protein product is CASSLDGTGELFF. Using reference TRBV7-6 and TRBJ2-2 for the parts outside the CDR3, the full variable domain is GAGVSQSPRYKVTKRGQDVALRCDPISGHVSLYWYRQALGQGPEFLTYFNYEAQQDKSGLPNDRFSAERPEGSISTLTIQRTEQRDSAMYRCASSLDGTGELFFGEGSRLTVL.

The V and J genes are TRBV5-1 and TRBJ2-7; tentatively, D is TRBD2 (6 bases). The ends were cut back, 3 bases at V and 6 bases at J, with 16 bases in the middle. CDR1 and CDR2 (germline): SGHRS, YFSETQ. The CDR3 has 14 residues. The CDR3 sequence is CASSSDKEGLEQYF. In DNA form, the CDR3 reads TGCGCCAGCAGCTCAGACAAGGAGGGGCTCGAGCAGTACTTC.

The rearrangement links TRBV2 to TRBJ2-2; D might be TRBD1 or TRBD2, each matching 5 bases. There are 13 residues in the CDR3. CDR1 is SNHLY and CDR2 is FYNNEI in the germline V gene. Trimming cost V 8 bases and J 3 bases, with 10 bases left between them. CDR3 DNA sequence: TGTGCCAGCGGCTGGGACGACACCGGGGAGCTGTTTTTT. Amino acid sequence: CASGWDDTGELFF.

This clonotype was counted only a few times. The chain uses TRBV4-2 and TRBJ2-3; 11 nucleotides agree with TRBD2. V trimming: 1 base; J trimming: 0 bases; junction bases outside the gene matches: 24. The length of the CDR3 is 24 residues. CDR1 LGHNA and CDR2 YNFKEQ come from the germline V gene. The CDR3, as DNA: TGTGCCAGCAGCCAAGTCTTGTGGCTAGCGGGGGGCTTTACCGGATATCGAAGCACAGATACGCAGTATTTT. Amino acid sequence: CASSQVLWLAGGFTGYRSTDTQYF.

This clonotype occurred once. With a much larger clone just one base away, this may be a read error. The CDR3 nucleotides read TGCGCCAGCAGCCCCGACTCCGGGCGCACTGAAGCTTTCTTT. This codes for CASSPDSGRTEAFF. The chain has TRBV5-1 and TRBJ1-1; D unclear. V was cut by 4 bases and J by 4 bases, with 14 bases left in between. The CDR3 runs 14 residues. Germline V gene data show CDR1 as SGHRS and CDR2 as YFSETQ.

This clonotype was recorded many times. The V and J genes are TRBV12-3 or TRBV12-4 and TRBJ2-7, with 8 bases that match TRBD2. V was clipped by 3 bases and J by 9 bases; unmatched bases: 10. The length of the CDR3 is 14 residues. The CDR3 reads CASSLSGGAVGQYF. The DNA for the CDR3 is TGTGCCAGCAGTTTGTCCGGGGGGGCCGTCGGGCAGTACTTC.